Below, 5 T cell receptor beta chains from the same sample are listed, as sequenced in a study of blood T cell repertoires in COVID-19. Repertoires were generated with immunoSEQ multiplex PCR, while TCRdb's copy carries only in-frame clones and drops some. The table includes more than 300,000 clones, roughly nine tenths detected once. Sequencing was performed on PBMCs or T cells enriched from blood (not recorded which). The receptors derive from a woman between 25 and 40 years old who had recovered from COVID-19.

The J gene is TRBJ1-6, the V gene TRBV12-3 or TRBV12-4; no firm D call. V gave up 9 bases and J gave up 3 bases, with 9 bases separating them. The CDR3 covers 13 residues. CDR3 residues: CASTLVYNSPLHF. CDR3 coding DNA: TGTGCCAGTACCCTAGTCTATAATTCACCCCTCCACTTT.

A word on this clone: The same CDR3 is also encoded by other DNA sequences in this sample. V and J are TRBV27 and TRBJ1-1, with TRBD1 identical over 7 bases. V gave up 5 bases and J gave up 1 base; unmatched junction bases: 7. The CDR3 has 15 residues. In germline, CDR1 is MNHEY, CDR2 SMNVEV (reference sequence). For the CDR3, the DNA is TGTGCCAGCAGTCCACGACAGGGAGGGAACACTGAAGCTTTCTTT. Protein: CASSPRQGGNTEAFF.

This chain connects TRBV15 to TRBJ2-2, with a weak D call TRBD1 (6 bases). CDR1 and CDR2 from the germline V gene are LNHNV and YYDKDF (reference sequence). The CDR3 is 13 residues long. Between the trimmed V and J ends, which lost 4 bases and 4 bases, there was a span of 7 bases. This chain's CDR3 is CATSKGGTGELFF. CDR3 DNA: TGTGCCACCAGCAAAGGGGGCACCGGGGAGCTGTTTTTT. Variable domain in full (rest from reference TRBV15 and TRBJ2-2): DAMVIQNPRYQVTQFGKPVTLSCSQTLNHNVMYWYQQKSSQAPKLLFHYYDKDFNNEADTPDNFQSRRPNTSFCFLDIRSPGLGDTAMYLCATSKGGTGELFFGEGSRLTVL.

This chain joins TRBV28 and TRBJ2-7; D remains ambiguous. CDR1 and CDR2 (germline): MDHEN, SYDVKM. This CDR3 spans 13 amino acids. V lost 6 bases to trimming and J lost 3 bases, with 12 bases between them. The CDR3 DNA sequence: TGTGCCAGCAGCAACTCCCCCCTCTACGAGCAGTACTTC. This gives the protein CASSNSPLYEQYF.

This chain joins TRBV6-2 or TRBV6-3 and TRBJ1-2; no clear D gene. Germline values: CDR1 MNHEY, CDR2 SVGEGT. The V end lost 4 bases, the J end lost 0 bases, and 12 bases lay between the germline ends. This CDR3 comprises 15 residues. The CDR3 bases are TGTGCCAGCAGTTTGCTGGCCGCATCTAACTATGGCTACACCTTC. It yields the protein CASSLLAASNYGYTF.